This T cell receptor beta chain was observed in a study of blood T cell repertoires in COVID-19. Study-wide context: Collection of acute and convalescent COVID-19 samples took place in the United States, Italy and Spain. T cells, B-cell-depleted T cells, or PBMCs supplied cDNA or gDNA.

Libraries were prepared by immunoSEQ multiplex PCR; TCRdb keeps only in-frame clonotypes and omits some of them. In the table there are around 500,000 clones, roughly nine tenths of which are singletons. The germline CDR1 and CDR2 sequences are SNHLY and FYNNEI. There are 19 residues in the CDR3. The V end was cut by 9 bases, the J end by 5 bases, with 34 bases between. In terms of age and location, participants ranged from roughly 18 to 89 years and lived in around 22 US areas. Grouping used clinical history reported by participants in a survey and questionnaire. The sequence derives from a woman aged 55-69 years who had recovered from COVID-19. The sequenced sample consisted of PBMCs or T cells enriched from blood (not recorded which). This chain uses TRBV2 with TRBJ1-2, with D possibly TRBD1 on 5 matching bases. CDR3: CARHPLKTQQGGAQYGYTF. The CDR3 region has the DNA TGTGCCAGACATCCCTTAAAGACCCAGCAGGGTGGGGCCCAATATGGCTACACCTTC.